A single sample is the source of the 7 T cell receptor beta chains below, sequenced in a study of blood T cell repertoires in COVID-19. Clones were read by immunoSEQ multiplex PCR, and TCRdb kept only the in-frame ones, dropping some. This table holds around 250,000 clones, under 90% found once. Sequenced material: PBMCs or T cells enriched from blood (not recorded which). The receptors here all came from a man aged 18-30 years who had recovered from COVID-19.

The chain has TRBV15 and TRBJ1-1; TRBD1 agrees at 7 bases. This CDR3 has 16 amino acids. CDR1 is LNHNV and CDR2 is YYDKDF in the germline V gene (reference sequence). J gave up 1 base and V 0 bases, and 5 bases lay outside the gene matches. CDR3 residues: CATSRDYRGWNTEAFF. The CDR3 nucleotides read TGTGCCACCAGCAGAGACTACAGGGGATGGAACACTGAAGCTTTCTTT.

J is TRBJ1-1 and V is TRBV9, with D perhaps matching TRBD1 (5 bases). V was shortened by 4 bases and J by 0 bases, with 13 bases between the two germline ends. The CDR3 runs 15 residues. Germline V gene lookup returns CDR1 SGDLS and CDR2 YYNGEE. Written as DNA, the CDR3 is TGTGCCAGCAGCCAAGCAGGGAAAATGAACACTGAAGCTTTCTTT. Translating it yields CASSQAGKMNTEAFF.

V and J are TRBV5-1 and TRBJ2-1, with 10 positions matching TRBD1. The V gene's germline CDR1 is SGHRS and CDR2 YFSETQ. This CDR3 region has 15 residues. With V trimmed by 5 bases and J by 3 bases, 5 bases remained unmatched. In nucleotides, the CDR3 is TGCGCCAGCAGTCCTCGGACAGGGGGCTACAATGAGCAGTTCTTC. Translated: CASSPRTGGYNEQFF.

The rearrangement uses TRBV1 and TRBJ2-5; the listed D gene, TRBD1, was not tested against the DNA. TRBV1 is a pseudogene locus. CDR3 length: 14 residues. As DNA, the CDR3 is TGCACCAGCAGCCAGGGACAGGGGATGAAGACCCAGTACTTC. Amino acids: CTSSQGQGMKTQYF.

Here the CDR3 reads CASSQGEETQYF. In nucleotides, the CDR3 is TGTGCCAGCAGTCAGGGGGAGGAGACCCAGTACTTC. The V gene is TRBV2, the J gene TRBJ2-5; TRBD1 matches 7 bases. Germline CDR1 is SNHLY and CDR2 is FYNNEI. This CDR3 region has 12 residues. V was pared by 5 bases and J by 5 bases, with 2 bases of the junction left unmatched.

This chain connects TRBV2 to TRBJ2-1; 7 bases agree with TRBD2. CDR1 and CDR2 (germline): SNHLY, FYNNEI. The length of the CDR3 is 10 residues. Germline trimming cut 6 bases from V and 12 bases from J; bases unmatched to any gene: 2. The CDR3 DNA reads TGTGCCAGCAGGACTAGCTGGCAGTTCTTC. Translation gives CASRTSWQFF.

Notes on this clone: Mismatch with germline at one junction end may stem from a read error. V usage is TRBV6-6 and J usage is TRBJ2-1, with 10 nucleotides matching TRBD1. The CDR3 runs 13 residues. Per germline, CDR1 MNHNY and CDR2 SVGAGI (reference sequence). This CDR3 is CASSHDPGTGEIF. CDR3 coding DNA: TGTGCCAGCAGTCACGATCCCGGGACAGGGGAGATCTTC.